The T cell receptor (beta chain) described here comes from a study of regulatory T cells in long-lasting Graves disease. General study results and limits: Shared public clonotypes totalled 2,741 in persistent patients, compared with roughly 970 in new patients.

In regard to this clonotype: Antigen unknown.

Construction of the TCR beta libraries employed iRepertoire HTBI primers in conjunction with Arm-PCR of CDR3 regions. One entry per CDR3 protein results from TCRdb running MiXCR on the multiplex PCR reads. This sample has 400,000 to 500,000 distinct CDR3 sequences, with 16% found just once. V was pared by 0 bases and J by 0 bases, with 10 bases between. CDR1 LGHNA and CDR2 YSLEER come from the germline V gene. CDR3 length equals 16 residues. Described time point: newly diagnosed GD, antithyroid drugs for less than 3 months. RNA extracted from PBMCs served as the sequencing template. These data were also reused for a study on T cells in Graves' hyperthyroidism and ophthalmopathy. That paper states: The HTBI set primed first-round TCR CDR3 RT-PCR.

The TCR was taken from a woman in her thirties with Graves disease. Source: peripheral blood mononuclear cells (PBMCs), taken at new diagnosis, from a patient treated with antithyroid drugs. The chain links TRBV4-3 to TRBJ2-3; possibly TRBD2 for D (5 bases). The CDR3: CASSQDAGASTDTQYF. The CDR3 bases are TGCGCCAGCAGCCAAGATGCGGGCGCAAGCACAGATACGCAGTATTTT.